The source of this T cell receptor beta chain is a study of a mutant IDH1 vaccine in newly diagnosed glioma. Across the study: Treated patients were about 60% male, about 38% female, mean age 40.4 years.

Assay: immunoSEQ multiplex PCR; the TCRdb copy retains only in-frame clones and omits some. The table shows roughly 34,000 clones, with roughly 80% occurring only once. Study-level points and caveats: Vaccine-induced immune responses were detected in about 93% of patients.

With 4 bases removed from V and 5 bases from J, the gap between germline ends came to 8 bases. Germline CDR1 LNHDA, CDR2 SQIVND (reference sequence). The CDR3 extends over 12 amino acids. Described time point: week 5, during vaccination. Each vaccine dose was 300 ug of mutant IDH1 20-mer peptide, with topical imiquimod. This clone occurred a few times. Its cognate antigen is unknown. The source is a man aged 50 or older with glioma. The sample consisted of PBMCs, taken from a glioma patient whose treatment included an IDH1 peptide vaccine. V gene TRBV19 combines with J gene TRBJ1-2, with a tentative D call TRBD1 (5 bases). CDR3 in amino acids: CASSRQSYGYTF. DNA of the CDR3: TGTGCCAGTAGTAGACAGTCTTATGGCTACACCTTC. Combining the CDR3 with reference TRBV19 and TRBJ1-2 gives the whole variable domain DGGITQSPKYLFRKEGQNVTLSCEQNLNHDAMYWYRQDPGQGLRLIYYSQIVNDFQKGDIAEGYSVSREKKESFPLTVTSAQKNPTAFYLCASSRQSYGYTFGSGTRLTVV.